One sample yielded the 10 T cell receptor beta chains listed below, sequenced in a study of cytomegalovirus exposure and HLA in healthy donors. PCR primers comprised 60 Vbeta and 13 Jbeta primers. The data were produced by immunoSEQ multiplex PCR, yet TCRdb's version contains in-frame clones alone and is incomplete. The sample has some 110,000 clones; about 72% are singletons. The source material was PBMCs. These receptors all come from a man aged 50 to 60 in good health and CMV-seropositive.

This chain connects TRBV7-9 to TRBJ2-3; D might be TRBD2 (5 bases). The germline V gene encodes CDR1 SEHNR and CDR2 FQNEAQ (reference sequence). CDR3 size: 15 residues. Between the trimmed V and J ends, which lost 5 bases and 3 bases, there was a span of 15 bases. The CDR3 protein is CASSLTLGTTDTQYF. The CDR3 nucleotides are TGTGCCAGCAGCCTTACACTAGGCACGACAGATACGCAGTATTTT.

The rearrangement links TRBV7-2 to TRBJ2-7; 7 positions agree with TRBD2. The germline CDR1 and CDR2 sequences are SGHTA and FQGNSA. CDR3 length equals 15 residues. V lost 5 bases to trimming and J lost 2 bases; unmatched junction nucleotides: 9. CDR3 DNA sequence: TGTGCCAGCAGCAAATTGGGCGGGGGTACCTACGAGCAGTACTTC. This encodes CASSKLGGGTYEQYF. The whole variable domain, filled in from reference TRBV7-2 and TRBJ2-7, reads GAGVSQSPSNKVTEKGKDVELRCDPISGHTALYWYRQSLGQGLEFLIYFQGNSAPDKSGLPSDRFSAERTGGSVSTLTIQRTQQEDSAVYLCASSKLGGGTYEQYFGPGTRLTVT.

V and J are TRBV4-2 and TRBJ2-4, with 9 bases lining up with TRBD1. Germline assignment: CDR1 LGHNA and CDR2 YNFKEQ. J was trimmed by 6 bases and V by 0 bases; bases with no gene match: 6. CDR3 length: 16 residues. The CDR3 DNA is TGTGCCAGCAGCCAAGATTTCCTGGGACAGGGAAACATTCAGTACTTC. Amino acids: CASSQDFLGQGNIQYF.

V and J are TRBV6-5 and TRBJ1-3; D is possibly TRBD1 (6 bases). The germline V gene encodes CDR1 MNHEY and CDR2 SVGAGI. Deletions cut 6 bases from V and 3 bases from J, with 15 bases between. This CDR3 spans 15 amino acids. The CDR3 here is CASRPPGHLGNTIYF. In nucleotides, the CDR3 is TGTGCCAGCAGACCTCCGGGACACCTTGGAAACACCATATATTTT.

CDR3 residues: CASSPPRANYGYTF. CDR3 DNA sequence: TGTGCCAGCAGCCCACCGAGGGCTAACTATGGCTACACCTTC. The chain employs TRBV7-8 and TRBJ1-2; D gene unclear. This CDR3 spans 14 amino acids. CDR1 SGHVS and CDR2 FQNEAQ come from the germline V gene. The germline V and J ends were trimmed by 5 bases and 0 bases, with 10 bases remaining between them.

This rearrangement joins TRBV7-2 to TRBJ1-2; D may be TRBD1 (6 bases). V lost 5 bases and J lost 6, with 16 bases in between. Germline V lookup: CDR1 SGHTA, CDR2 FQGNSA. The CDR3 is 14 residues long. The DNA for the CDR3 is TGTGCCAGCAGCCCTGGGGGCAGGGTTCATGGCTACACCTTC. This encodes CASSPGGRVHGYTF.

The chain employs TRBV30 and TRBJ1-3, with TRBD1 as a possible D gene (6 bases). Germline values: CDR1 GTSNPN, CDR2 SVGIG (reference sequence). The CDR3 runs to 13 residues. The V and J ends lost 2 bases and 4 bases respectively, with 9 bases between them. This chain's CDR3 is CAWSWGPGNTIYF. The CDR3 bases are TGTGCCTGGAGTTGGGGGCCCGGAAACACCATATATTTT. The whole variable domain, remainder taken from reference TRBV30 and TRBJ1-3, is SQTIHQWPATLVQPVGSPLSLECTVEGTSNPNLYWYRQAAGRGLQLLFYSVGIGQISSEVPQNLSASRPQDRQFILSSKKLLLSDSGFYLCAWSWGPGNTIYFGEGSWLTVV.

This chain joins TRBV2 and TRBJ2-3; TRBD1 matches 9 bases. CDR3 length: 15 residues. V lost 0 bases and J lost 4; bases outside the gene matches: 2. Germline assignment: CDR1 SNHLY and CDR2 FYNNEI. CDR3 sequence: CASSEAGTGSDTQYF. In DNA, the CDR3 is TGTGCCAGCAGTGAAGCCGGGACAGGGTCAGATACGCAGTATTTT.

The chain carries TRBV2 and TRBJ1-1; D is unclear. There are 13 residues in the CDR3. V was clipped by 3 bases and J by 5 bases, with 10 bases between them. The germline V gene has CDR1 SNHLY and CDR2 FYNNEI. CDR3 nucleotide sequence: TGTGCCAGCAGTGATTTAGCCCTGACTGAAGCTTTCTTT. As protein: CASSDLALTEAFF.

The chain combines TRBV30 with TRBJ2-1; possibly TRBD2 for D (5 bases). V was cut by 2 bases and J by 7 bases, with 15 bases left in between. This CDR3 spans 14 amino acids. The V gene's germline CDR1 is GTSNPN and CDR2 SVGIG (reference sequence). The CDR3: CAWSSGAFGNEQFF. The CDR3 bases are TGTGCCTGGAGTAGCGGCGCGTTTGGGAATGAGCAGTTCTTC.